This TCR beta chain was captured in a study of T cell responses to AZD1222 COVID-19 vaccine. A remark on this clone: Its antigen is not identified.

The CDR3 covers 15 residues. After removal of 4 bases from V and 3 bases from J, the junction contained 8 bases not matched to a gene. CDR1 and CDR2 from the germline V gene are MDHEN and SYDVKM. General study results and limits: Most donors were white British and more were female, and clonal diversity was possibly underestimated. Spike regions recognized by vaccine-associated CD4 TCRs spanned the protein, led by 160-218 and 743-854. Breadth and depth of Spike-specific TCRs rose after two AZD1222 doses.

TCRdb's table, derived via immunoSEQ multiplex PCR, lists solely in-frame clones and lacks some. The sample contains some 110,000 clones, roughly 90% of which appear only once. The sequence was obtained from an adult in good health. The chain joins TRBV28 to TRBJ2-7, with 8 nucleotides matching TRBD1. The sample here was peripheral blood, taken on day 0 of AZD1222 vaccination. The CDR3 loop reads CASSSQGALGYEQYF. Here the CDR3 DNA reads TGTGCCAGCAGTTCGCAGGGGGCCCTGGGCTACGAGCAGTACTTC. The variable domain in full, with the rest retrieved from reference TRBV28 and TRBJ2-7, is DVKVTQSSRYLVKRTGEKVFLECVQDMDHENMFWYRQDPGLGLRLIYFSYDVKMKEKGDIPEGYSVSREKKERFSLILESASTNQTSMYLCASSSQGALGYEQYFGPGTRLTVT.